Below, 31 T cell receptor beta chains from the same sample are listed, as sequenced in a study of blood T cell repertoires in COVID-19. The protocol was immunoSEQ multiplex PCR, while the TCRdb copy is restricted to in-frame clones and leaves out a portion. The data hold approximately 300,000 clones, with 90% observed a single time. Sequenced: PBMCs or T cells enriched from blood (not recorded which). The receptor source for this set is a woman in her twenties or thirties who had been exposed to COVID-19.

The rearrangement uses TRBV5-4 and TRBJ2-3, with 10 nucleotides matching TRBD2. The CDR3 extends over 17 amino acids. Germline loops: CDR1 SGHNT, CDR2 YYREEE (reference sequence). V gave up 0 bases and J gave up 6 bases; unmatched junction bases: 10. The CDR3 DNA reads as TGTGCCAGCAGCTTGGCCGGGAGCGGGGGGGCCGGGGATACGCAGTATTTT. Translated, it gives CASSLAGSGGAGDTQYF.

The chain couples TRBV7-9 to TRBJ1-5; D is perhaps TRBD1 (5 bases). In germline, CDR1 is SEHNR, CDR2 FQNEAQ (reference sequence). CDR3 size: 15 residues. With 1 base removed from V and 6 bases from J, the gap between germline ends came to 13 bases. CDR3 protein: CASSLGQGNSQPQHF. The CDR3 DNA reads as TGTGCCAGCAGCTTAGGCCAGGGTAACAGTCAGCCCCAGCATTTT.

The V gene is TRBV6-4, the J gene TRBJ1-2; 8 bases fit TRBD1. The CDR3 loop spans 14 amino acids. With 4 bases clipped from V and 4 bases from J, the junction kept 5 bases outside the gene matches. The germline V gene has CDR1 MRHNA and CDR2 SNTAGT. CDR3 bases: TGTGCCAGCAGTGCCGGACAGGGCGGCTATGGCTACACCTTC. Protein: CASSAGQGGYGYTF.

V usage is TRBV7-8 and J usage is TRBJ1-2, with TRBD1 identical over 8 bases. Germline loops: CDR1 SGHVS, CDR2 FQNEAQ. The CDR3 totals 14 residues. Germline trimming cut 2 bases from V and 7 bases from J; bases unmatched to any gene: 6. Here the CDR3 DNA reads TGTGCCAGCAGCTTATCTCGGACAGGGACTGGCTACACCTTC. Translating it yields CASSLSRTGTGYTF.

This chain links TRBV3-1 (or the pseudogene TRBV3-2) with TRBJ2-7; 14 nucleotides line up with TRBD2. The length of the CDR3 is 16 residues. Germline V gene sequence: CDR1 LGHDT, CDR2 YNNKEL (reference sequence). V shed 4 bases, J shed 3 bases, and the junction held 5 bases outside the gene matches. The CDR3 reads CASSLGLAGDYYEQYF. The CDR3 nucleotides are TGTGCCAGCAGCCTGGGACTAGCGGGGGATTACTACGAGCAGTACTTC.

The chain employs TRBV6-5 and TRBJ2-2, with D possibly being TRBD2 (7 bases). Germline assignment: CDR1 MNHEY and CDR2 SVGAGI. CDR3 length equals 16 residues. Trimming cost V 0 bases and J 4 bases, with 12 bases left between them. The CDR3 protein is CASSYSGGLITGELFF. For the CDR3, the DNA is TGTGCCAGCAGTTACTCGGGGGGGCTGATCACCGGGGAGCTGTTTTTT.

This chain links TRBV2 with TRBJ1-6; D gene ambiguous. CDR3 length: 12 residues. Germline CDR1 is SNHLY and CDR2 is FYNNEI. With 6 bases removed from V and 7 bases from J, the gap between germline ends came to 7 bases. CDR3 DNA: TGTGCCAGCAGGAGACTAAATTCACCCCTCCACTTT. It translates to CASRRLNSPLHF.

The J gene is TRBJ2-1, the V gene TRBV12-2; TRBD2, the D gene given by the table, was not confirmed from the DNA. TRBV12-2 is classified as a pseudogene. The CDR3 consists of 17 residues. CDR3 in amino acids: CASRLEWRGQSYNEQFF. CDR3 nucleotides: TGTGCAAGTCGCTTAGAATGGAGGGGCCAGAGTTACAATGAGCAGTTCTTC.

The CDR3 protein is CASKQGARGANVLTF. Written as DNA, the CDR3 is TGTGCCTCGAAACAGGGGGCTAGGGGGGCCAACGTCCTGACTTTC. The V and J genes are TRBV30 and TRBJ2-6; 9 bases align to TRBD1. V shed 7 bases, J shed 4 bases, and the junction held 8 bases outside the gene matches. This CDR3 comprises 15 residues. The V gene's germline CDR1 is GTSNPN and CDR2 SVGIG (reference sequence).

This clone came up many times. V gene TRBV2 combines with J gene TRBJ2-2; D remains ambiguous. The germline gives CDR1 SNHLY, CDR2 FYNNEI. CDR3 length equals 14 residues. The V end was cut by 2 bases, the J end by 5 bases, with 9 bases between. DNA for the CDR3: TGTGCCAGCAGTGAACAGCAGGTTACCGGGGAGCTGTTTTTT. Encoded protein: CASSEQQVTGELFF.

This chain links TRBV20-1 with TRBJ1-5; 10 bases are shared with TRBD1. Per germline, CDR1 DFQATT and CDR2 SNEGSKA (reference sequence). V shed 3 bases and J 4 bases; nucleotides not matched to a gene: 3. This CDR3 is 14 amino acids long. This chain's CDR3 is CSASGDRGNQPQHF. The CDR3 coding sequence is TGCAGTGCTAGTGGGGACAGGGGAAATCAGCCCCAGCATTTT.

CDR3: CASSTQNRGAGYTF. CDR3 in DNA: TGTGCCAGCTCAACCCAGAACAGGGGCGCTGGCTACACCTTC. V and J are TRBV18 and TRBJ1-2, with 7 bases lining up with TRBD1. Germline lookup yields CDR1 KGHSH and CDR2 LQKENI. Trimming at V came to 5 bases and at J to 7 bases, leaving 10 bases not matched to a gene. This CDR3 is built from 14 residues. The full variable domain, rest sourced from reference TRBV18 and TRBJ1-2, is NAGVMQNPRHLVRRRGQEARLRCSPMKGHSHVYWYRQLPEEGLKFMVYLQKENIIDESGMPKERFSAEFPKEGPSILRIQQVVRGDSAAYFCASSTQNRGAGYTFGSGTRLTVV.

The chain couples TRBV4-1 to TRBJ1-2, with D perhaps matching TRBD1 (6 bases). Trimming cost V 1 base and J 2 bases, with 11 bases left between them. Germline CDR1 MGHRA, CDR2 YSYEKL. This CDR3 comprises 15 residues. For the CDR3, the DNA is TGCGCCAGCAGCCAAGCCGGGACAATCAACTATGGCTACACCTTC. It codes for CASSQAGTINYGYTF.

This clone is a singleton in its sample. The chain is built from TRBV4-1 and TRBJ1-2; TRBD1 is a possible D gene (5 bases). CDR1 is MGHRA, CDR2 YSYEKL, per germline. Trimming took 4 bases from V and 8 from J, leaving 20 bases between them. This CDR3 is 15 amino acids long. CDR3 bases: TGCGCCAGCAGCCCTTTCGACGGGGGACTAGGGGGCTACACCTTC. Protein product: CASSPFDGGLGGYTF.

This clone was observed a handful of times. The chain joins TRBV27 to TRBJ2-3, with 7 nucleotides matching TRBD2. Germline V gives CDR1 MNHEY, CDR2 SMNVEV (reference sequence). The trim removed 3 bases at V and 4 bases at J, leaving 1 base unmatched. The CDR3 sequence is 13 residues long. CDR3 nucleotide sequence: TGTGCCAGCAGTTTTACTAGCGCAGATACGCAGTATTTT. Residues: CASSFTSADTQYF.

The chain links TRBV10-3 to TRBJ2-7, with 7 bases fitting TRBD1. The V segment lost 5 bases and the J segment 3 bases; nucleotides outside the gene matches: 4. This CDR3 region has 13 residues. Germline lookup yields CDR1 ENHRY and CDR2 SYGVKD. CDR3 amino acids: CAISSGTVYEQYF. CDR3 DNA: TGTGCCATCAGTTCCGGGACAGTCTACGAGCAGTACTTC.

The rearrangement uses TRBV5-1 and TRBJ1-1, with 9 bases that match TRBD1. The V gene end was trimmed by 4 bases and the J gene end by 1 base; junction bases not matched to a gene: 20. From germline, CDR1 is SGHRS and CDR2 YFSETQ. This CDR3 has 20 amino acids. The CDR3 bases are TGCGCCAGCAGCACGCCGGGACAGGGCCTTACGGGACACCCGAACACTGAAGCTTTCTTT. Residues: CASSTPGQGLTGHPNTEAFF.

Turning to this clone: Germline and junction disagree at one end, which may indicate a read error. The genes are TRBV5-1 and TRBJ1-3; 7 positions match TRBD1. The germline gives CDR1 SGHRS, CDR2 YFSETQ. This CDR3 has 14 amino acids. The CDR3 DNA follows: TGCGCCAGCAGCTTGGGACAGGGTGGAGACACCATATATTTT. Its protein is CASSLGQGGDTIYF.

The chain is built from TRBV27 and TRBJ2-3, with 8 bases that match TRBD1. V was clipped by 6 bases and J by 6 bases; unmatched bases: 14. CDR1 MNHEY and CDR2 SMNVEV come from the germline V gene (reference sequence). The CDR3 spans 16 residues. CDR3 in amino acids: CASSSGQGGPIDTQYF. CDR3 DNA: TGTGCCAGCAGCTCAGGACAGGGAGGACCAATCGATACGCAGTATTTT.

This clone has only a few counts. V gene TRBV4-1 combines with J gene TRBJ2-1; 11 positions match TRBD2. V was pared by 1 base and J by 6 bases, with 2 bases of the junction left unmatched. Germline V gene lookup returns CDR1 MGHRA and CDR2 YSYEKL. The CDR3 contains 15 residues. The CDR3 protein is CASSQVAGGLNEQFF. DNA of the CDR3: TGCGCCAGCAGCCAAGTAGCGGGGGGGCTCAATGAGCAGTTCTTC.

This sequence joins TRBV2 and TRBJ1-1, with D maybe TRBD1 (6 bases). Deletions cut 8 bases from V and 5 bases from J, with 12 bases between. There are 12 residues in the CDR3. CDR1 and CDR2 (germline): SNHLY, FYNNEI. CDR3 sequence (DNA): TGTGCCAGCTCACAGGGTGGGACTGAAGCTTTCTTT. It yields the protein CASSQGGTEAFF.

This rearrangement joins TRBV24-1 to TRBJ2-6; TRBD1 might be the D (5 bases). V lost 3 bases and J 1 base, leaving 12 bases between the germline ends. The CDR3 extends over 17 amino acids. CDR1 and CDR2 (germline): KGHDR, SFDVKD. The CDR3 loop is CATSDRGRVSGANVLTF. The CDR3 bases are TGTGCCACCAGTGATCGTGGCAGGGTTTCTGGGGCCAACGTCCTGACTTTC.

Only one count was recorded for this clone. The rearrangement joins TRBV6-1 to TRBJ1-2; 10 positions match TRBD1. Germline CDR1 is MNHNS and CDR2 is SASEGT. With V trimmed by 1 base and J by 4 bases, 3 bases remained unmatched. CDR3 length equals 15 residues. The CDR3 nucleotides read TGTGCCAGCAGTGAAGGGACAGGGGGGTTCTATGGCTACACCTTC. Translated: CASSEGTGGFYGYTF.

The J gene is TRBJ2-4, the V gene TRBV13; tentatively, D is TRBD2 (5 bases). The CDR3 has 16 residues. The germline V gene encodes CDR1 PRHDT and CDR2 FYEKMQ (reference sequence). V dropped 0 bases and J dropped 1 base, with 10 bases sitting between them. Written as DNA, the CDR3 is TGTGCCAGCAGCTTAGGTACCCCGGGGGCCAAAAACATTCAGTACTTC. This translates into CASSLGTPGAKNIQYF.

The chain recombines TRBV5-1 with TRBJ2-3; D ambiguous. Trimming pared 0 bases from V and 9 bases from J, leaving 11 bases between. The CDR3 covers 13 residues. The germline gives CDR1 SGHRS, CDR2 YFSETQ. The CDR3 loop is CASSLVTDETQYF. The CDR3 nucleotides read TGCGCCAGCAGCTTGGTTACAGACGAAACGCAGTATTTT.

The V call is TRBV7-9, the J call TRBJ2-1; 7 bases fit TRBD1. The CDR3 is made up of 18 amino acids. Germline V gene lookup returns CDR1 SEHNR and CDR2 FQNEAQ (reference sequence). With 5 bases clipped from V and 2 bases from J, the junction kept 15 bases outside the gene matches. In DNA form, the CDR3 reads TGTGCCAGCAGCCCCTTCCCCCGTACAGGGGATCCCTACAATGAGCAGTTCTTC. This codes for CASSPFPRTGDPYNEQFF.

The CDR3 coding sequence is TGTGCCAGCACGGGGGATAGGCAGGGTGAAGCTTTCTTT. Residues: CASTGDRQGEAFF. The rearrangement links TRBV2 to TRBJ1-1, with D possibly being TRBD1 (5 bases). Looked up from germline, CDR1 is SNHLY and CDR2 is FYNNEI. Trimming removed 7 bases at V and 7 bases at J, with 16 bases between. The CDR3 spans 13 residues. The complete variable domain, with remaining parts taken from reference TRBV2 and TRBJ1-1, reads EPEVTQTPSHQVTQMGQEVILRCVPISNHLYFYWYRQILGQKVEFLVSFYNNEISEKSEIFDDQFSVERPDGSNFTLKIRSTKLEDSAMYFCASTGDRQGEAFFGQGTRLTVV.

The chain uses TRBV10-3 and TRBJ2-3, with 9 bases matching TRBD2. Germline V gene data show CDR1 as ENHRY and CDR2 as SYGVKD. Losses at the gene ends were 5 bases for V and 3 bases for J; bases not matched to a gene: 6. This CDR3 is built from 15 residues. In DNA form, the CDR3 reads TGTGCCATCAGTAGCGGGGGGCGGGGGACAGATACGCAGTATTTT. Protein: CAISSGGRGTDTQYF.

J is TRBJ2-5 and V is TRBV6-5, with a tentative D call TRBD2 (7 bases). This CDR3 is 15 amino acids long. Germline V gene sequence: CDR1 MNHEY, CDR2 SVGAGI. V was pared by 0 bases and J by 5 bases, with 13 bases between. The CDR3 sequence is CASSYSRGAKETQYF. CDR3 nucleotide sequence: TGTGCCAGCAGTTACTCTCGGGGGGCGAAGGAGACCCAGTACTTC.

The rearrangement uses TRBV19 and TRBJ1-1, with 7 nucleotides matching TRBD1. Germline lookup yields CDR1 LNHDA and CDR2 SQIVND (reference sequence). J lost 4 bases, V lost 5 bases, and 4 bases had no gene match. This CDR3 region has 13 residues. Here the CDR3 DNA reads TGTGCCAGTAGTGCAGACAGGGCCACTGAAGCTTTCTTT. Protein: CASSADRATEAFF.

V usage is TRBV5-1 and J usage is TRBJ2-5; perhaps TRBD2 as D (7 bases). Germline V CDR1 and CDR2: SGHRS, YFSETQ. This CDR3 is built from 14 residues. V was pared by 7 bases and J by 3 bases, with 16 bases between. The chain's CDR3 is CASRTGRGEETQYF. CDR3 nucleotides: TGCGCCAGCCGAACAGGGAGGGGCGAAGAGACCCAGTACTTC.